This TCR beta chain was documented in a study of blood T cells in healthy people across ages. V was pared by 1 base and J by 3 bases, with 9 bases between. CDR3 length equals 15 residues. Germline CDR1 is SGHTA and CDR2 is FQGNSA. This clonotype was picked up one time. A second PCR, run for about 6 to 12 cycles, used a sample-barcoded 5' primer plus a J-beta primer mix. TCRdb reprocessed the 5' RACE reads via MiXCR and lists one record per CDR3 protein. The table records approximately 800,000 distinct CDR3 sequences, about 62% of them present only once. The sample was blood. This TCR was recovered from a man in his thirties or forties in good health. The chain carries TRBV7-2 and TRBJ1-4, with D maybe TRBD1 (6 bases). In DNA, the CDR3 is TGTGCCAGCAGCTTAGGCGGACAGCCTAATGAAAAACTGTTTTTT. It encodes CASSLGGQPNEKLFF. Full variable domain (remainder filled in from reference TRBV7-2 and TRBJ1-4): GAGVSQSPSNKVTEKGKDVELRCDPISGHTALYWYRQSLGQGLEFLIYFQGNSAPDKSGLPSDRFSAERTGGSVSTLTIQRTQQEDSAVYLCASSLGGQPNEKLFFGSGTQLSVL.